The 13 T cell receptor beta chains reported below all come from one sample, sequenced in a study of OX40 agonist ivuxolimab in advanced cancers. Assay: immunoSEQ multiplex PCR; the TCRdb copy retains only in-frame clones and omits some. The sample consists of 89,000 or so clones, about 90% of them appearing once. The sequencing here drew on CD4+ or CD8+ T cells sorted from blood, taken in a trial of the OX40 agonist ivuxolimab. Receptors were obtained from an adult with an advanced solid tumor such as melanoma, head and neck, liver or kidney cancer.

This clone was seen once. The V and J genes are TRBV4-3 and TRBJ2-6; D remains ambiguous. This CDR3 is built from 14 residues. Trimming took 1 base from V and 3 from J, leaving 4 bases between them. In germline, CDR1 is LGHNA, CDR2 YSLEER. Here the CDR3 DNA reads TGCGCCAGCAGCCAAGTGGGTGGGGCCAACGTCCTGACTTTC. Amino acids: CASSQVGGANVLTF.

The gene calls are TRBV11-2 and TRBJ2-1; D remains unclear. CDR1 and CDR2 from the germline V gene are SGHAT and FQNNGV. There are 13 residues in the CDR3. Trimming stripped 5 bases from V and 10 bases from J, with 15 bases between. The CDR3: CASSLSGWYEQFF. In nucleotides, the CDR3 is TGTGCCAGCAGCCTTTCAGGTTGGTACGAGCAGTTCTTC.

This clone was found a few times. The CDR3 sequence: CASSLGTGLDSPLHF. In DNA form, the CDR3 reads TGTGCCAGCAGTTTAGGGACAGGGCTAGATTCACCCCTCCACTTT. The V gene is TRBV27, the J gene TRBJ1-6, with TRBD1 matching 9 bases. This CDR3 spans 15 amino acids. Germline CDR1 and CDR2: MNHEY and SMNVEV (reference sequence). V gave up 2 bases and J gave up 8 bases; unmatched junction bases: 4.

The rearrangement joins TRBV4-2 to TRBJ2-3, with D maybe TRBD1 (5 bases). The V gene lost 1 base and the J gene lost 1 base, with 6 bases spanning the gap. The CDR3 covers 14 residues. In germline, CDR1 is LGHNA, CDR2 YNFKEQ. Here the CDR3 reads CASSQVGGTDTQYF. CDR3 coding DNA: TGTGCCAGCAGCCAAGTAGGGGGCACAGATACGCAGTATTTT.

The CDR3 loop is CASSSEAYGYTF. The CDR3 DNA follows: TGTGCCAGCAGTTCGGAGGCCTATGGCTACACCTTC. This chain uses TRBV6-5 with TRBJ1-2; no clear D. This CDR3 comprises 12 residues. Trimming removed 4 bases from V and 4 bases from J, with 7 bases in between. Germline V CDR1 and CDR2: MNHEY, SVGAGI.

This clone was seen a single time. This chain links TRBV6-1 with TRBJ2-7; D possibly corresponds to TRBD1 (6 bases). V lost 11 bases and J lost 4, with 24 bases in between. The V gene's germline CDR1 is MNHNS and CDR2 SASEGT. The CDR3 spans 15 residues. CDR3 bases: TGTGCCGGATCCAATTCCGGGACAACTGCATACGAGCAGTACTTC. As protein: CAGSNSGTTAYEQYF.

A single count supports this clone. CDR3: CASSLGISYEQYF. In nucleotides, the CDR3 is TGTGCCAGCAGCCTGGGGATCTCCTACGAGCAGTACTTC. The J gene is TRBJ2-7, the V gene TRBV11-2, with D hard to call. V lost 5 bases to trimming and J lost 0 bases, with 8 bases between them. Per the germline V gene, CDR1 is SGHAT and CDR2 is FQNNGV. The length of the CDR3 is 13 residues. Filled out from reference TRBV11-2 and TRBJ2-7, the complete variable domain reads EAGVAQSPRYKIIEKRQSVAFWCNPISGHATLYWYQQILGQGPKLLIQFQNNGVVDDSQLPKDRFSAERLKGVDSTLKIQPAKLEDSAVYLCASSLGISYEQYFGPGTRLTVT.

The rearrangement links TRBV19 to TRBJ2-3; D is ambiguous. The germline V and J ends were trimmed by 3 bases and 2 bases, with 6 bases remaining between them. This CDR3 is built from 13 residues. Germline V gives CDR1 LNHDA, CDR2 SQIVND (reference sequence). CDR3 sequence: CASSILDTDTQYF. Written as DNA, the CDR3 is TGTGCCAGTAGTATCCTGGACACAGATACGCAGTATTTT.

The chain couples TRBV28 to TRBJ1-1; 10 nucleotides align to TRBD1. The germline CDR1 and CDR2 sequences are MDHEN and SYDVKM. Unmatched junction bases numbered 9, after V lost 4 bases and J lost 7 bases. CDR3 length: 15 residues. CDR3 coding DNA: TGTGCCAGCAGTTCTATCCGGGACAGGGGTAGTGAAGCTTTCTTT. It specifies CASSSIRDRGSEAFF.

This chain uses TRBV10-3 with TRBJ2-5; TRBD2 is a possible D gene (5 bases). Germline CDR1 ENHRY, CDR2 SYGVKD. V shed 7 bases and J shed 3 bases, with 18 bases lying between them. The CDR3 totals 15 residues. Here the CDR3 DNA reads TGTGCCATCAAGCCGGGCTTCGGGGTGGAAGAGACCCAGTACTTC. The encoded protein is CAIKPGFGVEETQYF.

In this sample, this clone turned up once. The chain employs TRBV10-2 and TRBJ2-1; 9 bases match TRBD2. J gave up 7 bases and V 6 bases, and 19 bases lay outside the gene matches. Germline lookup yields CDR1 WSHSY and CDR2 SAAADI. The CDR3 length is 18 residues. CDR3 DNA: TGCGCCAGCAGCGCCGCGGGGGGGCCAGGATCGTTTGGGAATGAGCAGTTCTTC. Encoded protein: CASSAAGGPGSFGNEQFF.

This chain connects TRBV19 to TRBJ2-1, with D perhaps matching TRBD1 (6 bases). The CDR3 extends over 15 amino acids. The germline gives CDR1 LNHDA, CDR2 SQIVND (reference sequence). Trimming pared 3 bases from V and 2 bases from J, leaving 11 bases between. The CDR3 DNA follows: TGTGCCAGTAGTATTACAGGGTATACCTACAATGAGCAGTTCTTC. Residues: CASSITGYTYNEQFF.

The chain joins TRBV6-5 to TRBJ2-7; the match to TRBD1 covers 11 bases. V dropped 6 bases and J dropped 3; count of bases not matched to a gene: 4. Looked up from germline, CDR1 is MNHEY and CDR2 is SVGAGI. The CDR3 is 14 amino acids. The CDR3 DNA reads as TGTGCCAGCAGGATCGGGACAGGGGGCTACGAGCAGTACGTC. Translating it yields CASRIGTGGYEQYV.